The clone carrying this T cell receptor (beta chain) showed up just a few times. This sample is part of a study of T cells after yellow fever vaccination. MiXCR, applied by TCRdb to the 5' RACE reads, yields one record per CDR3 protein. The sample yields under 550,000 distinct CDR3 sequences, 21% seen once. This CDR3 comprises 16 residues. Germline-derived CDR1 and CDR2 are SGHTA and FQGNSA. V shed 4 bases, J shed 4 bases, and the junction held 8 bases outside the gene matches. The receptor was derived from a man between 18 and 29 years old who received the YFV17D yellow fever vaccine. This specimen consisted of PBMCs, obtained less than 25 days after the first yellow fever vaccination. The rearrangement joins TRBV7-2 to TRBJ2-2; TRBD2 matches 8 bases. In DNA, the CDR3 is TGTGCCAGCAGCTCTAACAGCGGGGGTGTCACCGGGGAGCTGTTTTTT. Its translation is CASSSNSGGVTGELFF.